What follows are 23 T cell receptor beta chains derived from one specimen sequenced in a study of T cells in Graves' hyperthyroidism and ophthalmopathy. There were TCR beta CDR3 regions amplified from RNA transcripts. First-round RT-PCR of the TCR CDR3 relied on the HTBI primer set. TCRdb re-called the multiplex PCR reads through MiXCR, storing one row per CDR3 protein. The table has about 130,000 distinct CDR3 sequences, more than 20% seen once. The specimen was blood. These TCRs come from a woman in her forties or fifties with Graves' hyperthyroidism that later progressed to Graves' ophthalmopathy.

A word on this clonotype: The junction shows a germline mismatch at one end, possibly a read error. V usage is TRBV28 and J usage is TRBJ2-1; no firm D call. Germline V gene lookup returns CDR1 MDHEN and CDR2 SYDVKM. The CDR3 has 16 amino acids. The CDR3 region is CASSLEPRYAYNDQFF. In DNA, the CDR3 is TGTGCCAGCAGTTTAGAACCTAGATACGCCTACAATGACCAGTTCTTC.

This clonotype was seen at least ten times. This chain links TRBV20-1 with TRBJ2-3; 9 bases agree with TRBD1. The CDR3 is 15 residues long. Trimming removed 6 bases from V and 3 bases from J; junction bases left unmatched: 10. Per the germline V gene, CDR1 is DFQATT and CDR2 is SNEGSKA (reference sequence). In nucleotides, the CDR3 is TGCAGTGCCATGGTTACAGGGGGCCCGACAGATACGCAGTATTTT. Translating it yields CSAMVTGGPTDTQYF.

This clonotype was counted ten times or more. The J gene is TRBJ2-7, the V gene TRBV6-1, with D uncertain. V gave up 3 bases and J gave up 2 bases, with 5 bases separating them. There are 12 residues in the CDR3. CDR1 MNHNS and CDR2 SASEGT come from the germline V gene. As DNA, the CDR3 is TGTGCCAGCAGTGACCAGCCCTACGAGCAGTACTTC. Residues: CASSDQPYEQYF.

This clonotype was recorded many times. The V gene is TRBV15, the J gene TRBJ2-1, with 10 bases fitting TRBD1. Germline values: CDR1 LNHNV, CDR2 YYDKDF (reference sequence). The CDR3 totals 15 residues. V dropped 8 bases and J dropped 4; count of bases not matched to a gene: 8. This chain's CDR3 is CATGGQGGLYNEQFF. CDR3 nucleotides: TGTGCCACCGGCGGACAGGGGGGTTTGTACAATGAGCAGTTCTTC. The whole variable domain, filled in from reference TRBV15 and TRBJ2-1, reads DAMVIQNPRYQVTQFGKPVTLSCSQTLNHNVMYWYQQKSSQAPKLLFHYYDKDFNNEADTPDNFQSRRPNTSFCFLDIRSPGLGDTAMYLCATGGQGGLYNEQFFGPGTRLTVL.

This clonotype was seen repeatedly, ten times or more. The chain uses TRBV7-8 and TRBJ2-2; D is unresolved. CDR3 length equals 11 residues. V lost 2 bases and J lost 8, with 3 bases in between. Germline V CDR1 and CDR2: SGHVS, FQNEAQ. The CDR3 loop reads CASSLPGELFF. In DNA form, the CDR3 reads TGTGCCAGCAGCTTACCAGGGGAGCTGTTTTTT.

This clonotype was counted ten times or more. CDR3 DNA: TGTGCCAGCAGCTCTAACAGGGACGGCTACACCTTC. Translating gives CASSSNRDGYTF. This chain joins TRBV28 and TRBJ1-2, with D tentatively TRBD1 (6 bases). Per germline, CDR1 MDHEN and CDR2 SYDVKM. CDR3 size: 12 residues. V gave up 6 bases and J gave up 8 bases, with 13 bases separating them.

In this sample, this clonotype turned up many times. V and J are TRBV3-1 and TRBJ1-6; D possibly corresponds to TRBD1 (5 bases). Per the germline V gene, CDR1 is LGHDT and CDR2 is YNNKEL (reference sequence). The ends were cut back, 4 bases at V and 7 bases at J, with 14 bases in the middle. This CDR3 is 15 amino acids long. In DNA, the CDR3 is TGTGCCAGCAGCCCGGGATCAGGGAGCAATTCACCCCTCCACTTT. Protein product: CASSPGSGSNSPLHF.

This clonotype was counted at least ten times. This chain joins TRBV27 and TRBJ2-2, with 9 bases matching TRBD2. The CDR3 length is 15 residues. The V segment lost 5 bases and the J segment 5 bases; nucleotides outside the gene matches: 6. CDR1 and CDR2 (germline): MNHEY, SMNVEV (reference sequence). For the CDR3, the DNA is TGTGCCAGCAGTCCGGTAGCGGGAGTGACCGGGGAGCTGTTTTTT. Protein: CASSPVAGVTGELFF.

This clonotype has at least ten counts. The genes are TRBV7-2 and TRBJ2-1; 10 bases map to TRBD2. In germline, CDR1 is SGHTA, CDR2 FQGNSA. This CDR3 comprises 15 residues. The J segment lost 10 bases and the V segment lost 6 bases, leaving 12 bases of the junction unmatched. The CDR3 DNA reads as TGTGCCAGCAGGGGGGGGGGTAGCGGGAGGAAAGAGCAGTTCTTC. Translated: CASRGGGSGRKEQFF. The complete variable domain, with remaining parts taken from reference TRBV7-2 and TRBJ2-1, reads GAGVSQSPSNKVTEKGKDVELRCDPISGHTALYWYRQSLGQGLEFLIYFQGNSAPDKSGLPSDRFSAERTGGSVSTLTIQRTQQEDSAVYLCASRGGGSGRKEQFFGPGTRLTVL.

The table lists this clonotype with many counts. This sequence joins TRBV27 and TRBJ1-1, with 7 bases aligning to TRBD1. The CDR3 has 15 residues. The trim removed 2 bases at V and 1 base at J, leaving 4 bases unmatched. Germline-derived CDR1 and CDR2 are MNHEY and SMNVEV (reference sequence). DNA of the CDR3: TGTGCCAGCAGTTTACAGCCAGGGGGGAACACTGAAGCTTTCTTT. As protein: CASSLQPGGNTEAFF.

Many counts were recorded for this clonotype. V gene TRBV5-1 combines with J gene TRBJ2-2, with D hard to call. Between the trimmed V and J ends, which lost 1 base and 2 bases, there was a span of 6 bases. Germline CDR1 reads SGHRS; CDR2 reads YFSETQ. The CDR3 loop spans 14 amino acids. In DNA, the CDR3 is TGCGCCAGCAGCTTGAGCCACAACACCGGGGAGCTGTTTTTT. Residues: CASSLSHNTGELFF. Filled out from reference TRBV5-1 and TRBJ2-2, the complete variable domain reads KAGVTQTPRYLIKTRGQQVTLSCSPISGHRSVSWYQQTPGQGLQFLFEYFSETQRNKGNFPGRFSGRQFSNSRSEMNVSTLELGDSALYLCASSLSHNTGELFFGEGSRLTVL.

The J gene is TRBJ2-5, the V gene TRBV7-9, with D perhaps matching TRBD2 (6 bases). This CDR3 is 14 amino acids long. The germline CDR1 and CDR2 sequences are SEHNR and FQNEAQ (reference sequence). V lost 5 bases to trimming and J lost 5 bases, with 15 bases between them. The DNA of the CDR3 is TGTGCCAGCAGCGACGGGGGTATCGGGGAGACCCAGTACTTC. Translation: CASSDGGIGETQYF.

The table lists this clonotype with many counts. J is TRBJ2-3 and V is TRBV6-1; tentatively, D is TRBD2 (6 bases). Germline assignment: CDR1 MNHNS and CDR2 SASEGT. Trimming took 6 bases from V and 2 from J, leaving 15 bases between them. This CDR3 is built from 15 residues. DNA of the CDR3: TGTGCCAGCAGAACACCGGGCGGGAACACAGATACGCAGTATTTT. This encodes CASRTPGGNTDTQYF.

The chain has TRBV3-1 and TRBJ2-5, with unresolved D. The CDR3 consists of 16 residues. V shed 1 base and J shed 0 bases, with 12 bases lying between them. The V gene's germline CDR1 is LGHDT and CDR2 YNNKEL (reference sequence). The CDR3 sequence: CASSQVRPHHQETQYF. CDR3 DNA: TGTGCCAGCAGCCAAGTTCGGCCACATCACCAAGAGACCCAGTACTTC.

The table lists this clonotype with many counts. The chain uses TRBV11-2 and TRBJ2-7, with 8 bases that match TRBD2. Germline values: CDR1 SGHAT, CDR2 FQNNGV. Trimming cost V 5 bases and J 0 bases; bases outside gene matches: 9. The CDR3 sequence is 16 residues long. CDR3 nucleotides: TGTGCCAGCAGCCCCGTGCTAGCGGGTTTCTCCTACGAGCAGTACTTC. Translated: CASSPVLAGFSYEQYF.

This clonotype was seen many times. V and J are TRBV6-1 and TRBJ2-5, with 7 bases matching TRBD2. This CDR3 is built from 12 residues. The V and J ends lost 7 bases and 2 bases, in that order; junction bases with no gene match: 1. CDR1 is MNHNS, CDR2 SASEGT, per germline. The CDR3 nucleotides are TGTGCCAGCATCGGGAGGCAAGAGACCCAGTACTTC. It specifies CASIGRQETQYF.

This clonotype has ten or more counts. This chain links TRBV28 with TRBJ1-1; TRBD1 matches at 7 bases. J lost 1 base, V lost 5 bases, and 7 bases had no gene match. The CDR3 loop spans 15 amino acids. CDR1 is MDHEN, CDR2 SYDVKM, per germline. This CDR3 is CASSPPGTANTEAFF. Written as DNA, the CDR3 is TGTGCCAGCAGTCCCCCCGGGACAGCGAACACTGAAGCTTTCTTT.

This clonotype has ten or more counts. The gene calls are TRBV6-1 and TRBJ1-5; D may be TRBD1 (5 bases). Trimming cost V 3 bases and J 6 bases, with 18 bases left between them. This CDR3 has 16 amino acids. Germline CDR1 reads MNHNS; CDR2 reads SASEGT. CDR3 in DNA: TGTGCCAGCAGTGAGGCCAGCAGGGTGGGGGGTCAGCCCCAGCATTTT. Translated, it gives CASSEASRVGGQPQHF.

This clonotype was picked up many times. The chain employs TRBV20-1 and TRBJ2-7, with unresolved D. Trimming took 6 bases from V and 1 from J, leaving 13 bases between them. Germline V CDR1 and CDR2: DFQATT, SNEGSKA (reference sequence). CDR3 length: 13 amino acids. CDR3 DNA sequence: TGCAGTGCCCTAGTCCCCGGGTCCTACGAGCAGTACTTC. Its protein product is CSALVPGSYEQYF.

The chain carries TRBV10-3 and TRBJ2-5; 9 bases map to TRBD2. The V and J ends lost 3 bases and 1 base, in that order; junction bases with no gene match: 3. The CDR3 spans 15 residues. Per the germline V gene, CDR1 is ENHRY and CDR2 is SYGVKD. CDR3 DNA: TGTGCCATCAGTGACCCAGCGGGAGGCCAAGAGACCCAGTACTTC. Translated, it gives CAISDPAGGQETQYF.

This clonotype was picked up a small number of times. The J gene is TRBJ2-5, the V gene TRBV14; 11 bases fit TRBD1. The V gene end was trimmed by 4 bases and the J gene end by 3 bases; junction bases not matched to a gene: 4. Germline V lookup: CDR1 SGHDN, CDR2 FVKESK. This CDR3 is 15 amino acids long. CDR3 sequence reads: CASSRRTGGEETQYF. The CDR3 DNA sequence: TGTGCCAGCAGCCGCCGGACAGGGGGCGAAGAGACCCAGTACTTC.

This chain uses TRBV11-2 with TRBJ2-7, with D uncertain. Germline CDR1 and CDR2: SGHAT and FQNNGV. Trimming removed 8 bases at V and 3 bases at J, with 14 bases between. The CDR3 loop spans 13 amino acids. The CDR3 DNA sequence: TGTGCCAGCTCGGACGTAGCAGTCTACGAGCAGTACGTC. It translates to CASSDVAVYEQYV.

This chain joins TRBV9 and TRBJ2-1; 8 positions match TRBD2. The length of the CDR3 is 16 residues. The V gene end was trimmed by 0 bases and the J gene end by 2 bases; junction bases not matched to a gene: 4. CDR1 SGDLS and CDR2 YYNGEE come from the germline V gene. The CDR3 coding sequence is TGTGCCAGCAGCGTAGAAGTTAGCGGGGCCTACAATGAGCAGTTCTTC. It yields the protein CASSVEVSGAYNEQFF. The variable domain in full, with the rest retrieved from reference TRBV9 and TRBJ2-1, is DSGVTQTPKHLITATGQRVTLRCSPRSGDLSVYWYQQSLDQGLQFLIQYYNGEERAKGNILERFSAQQFPDLHSELNLSSLELGDSALYFCASSVEVSGAYNEQFFGPGTRLTVL.